This TCR beta chain was recovered during a study of Graves' ophthalmopathy and Graves' hyperthyroidism. The overall study: Sampling took place at initial diagnosis, with peripheral blood obtained before any treatment.

Patients were left out if they had other autoimmune diseases, uncontrolled infections, pregnancy or lactation. Diagnosis was based on clinical symptoms, serum thyroxine, TRAb, thyroid ultrasound and orbital computed tomography. CDR3 regions of TCR beta were amplified from RNA transcripts. Scientists carried out first-round RT-PCR using HTBI primers and then a second-round multiplex PCR. TCRdb re-called the multiplex PCR reads with MiXCR, one entry per CDR3 protein. The data contain just over 600,000 distinct CDR3 sequences, over 20% of them seen just once; the ten biggest clones take up more than 5.5%. This clonotype was found many times. V was pared by 7 bases and J by 5 bases, with 9 bases between. CDR1 and CDR2 (germline): PRHDT, FYEKMQ (reference sequence). The CDR3 has 13 amino acids.

Sequenced material: peripheral blood. V and J are TRBV13 and TRBJ1-6; D not certain. This TCR derives from a woman between 18 and 29 years old with stable Graves' hyperthyroidism. Some clones in this sample may be carry-over from other donors' samples. The CDR3 here is CASTAYNNSPLHF. The CDR3 nucleotides read TGTGCCAGCACCGCTTATAATAATTCACCCCTCCACTTT.